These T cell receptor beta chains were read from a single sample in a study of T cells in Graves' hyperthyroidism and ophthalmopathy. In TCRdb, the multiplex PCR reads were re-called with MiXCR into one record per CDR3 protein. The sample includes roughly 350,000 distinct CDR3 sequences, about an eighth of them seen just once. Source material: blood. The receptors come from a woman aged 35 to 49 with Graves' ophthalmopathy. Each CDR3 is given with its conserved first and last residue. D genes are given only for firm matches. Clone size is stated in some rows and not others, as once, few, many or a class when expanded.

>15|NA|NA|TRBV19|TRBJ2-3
CASSIDELAGATQYF
TGTGCCAGTAGTATAGATGAACTCGCTGGGGCTACGCAGTATTTT
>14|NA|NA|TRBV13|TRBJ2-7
CASSSSQRPYEQYF
TGTGCCAGCAGCTCTTCCCAGCGACCCTACGAGCAGTACTTC
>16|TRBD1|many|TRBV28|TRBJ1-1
CASETGGARSNTEAFF
TGTGCCAGTGAGACAGGGGGGGCGCGGTCGAACACTGAAGCTTTCTTT
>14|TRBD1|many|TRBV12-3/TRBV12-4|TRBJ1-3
CASRPRDSRNTIYF
TGTGCCAGCAGACCGAGGGACAGCCGGAACACCATATATTTT
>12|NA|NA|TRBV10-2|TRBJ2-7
CASCGTTYEQYF
TGCGCCAGCTGTGGGACAACCTACGAGCAGTACTTC
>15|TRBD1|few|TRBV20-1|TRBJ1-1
CSARDLDRGPSEAFF
TGCAGTGCTAGAGATCTCGACAGGGGGCCCAGTGAAGCTTTCTTT
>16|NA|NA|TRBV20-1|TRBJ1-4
CSARDQKAATNEKLFF
TGCAGTGCTAGAGATCAAAAAGCTGCAACTAATGAAAAACTGTTTTTT
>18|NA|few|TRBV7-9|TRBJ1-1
CASSLGLGLGVVNTEAFF
TGTGCCAGCAGCTTGGGGCTTGGCCTAGGGGTCGTGAACACTGAAGCTTTCTTT
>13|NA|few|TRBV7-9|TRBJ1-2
CATRGDTSHGYTF
TGTGCCACGCGCGGGGATACTAGTCATGGCTACACCTTC
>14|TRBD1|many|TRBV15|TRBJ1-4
CATSDGTGVEKLFF
TGTGCCACCAGCGACGGGACAGGGGTTGAAAAACTGTTTTTT
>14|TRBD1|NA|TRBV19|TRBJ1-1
CASGNRGMNTEAFF
TGTGCCAGCGGCAACAGGGGGATGAACACTGAAGCTTTCTTT
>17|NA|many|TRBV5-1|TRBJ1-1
CASSSLLRGIMNTEAFF
TGCGCCAGCAGCTCACTACTCAGGGGTATAATGAACACTGAAGCTTTCTTT
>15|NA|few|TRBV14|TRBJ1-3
CASSQAIYSGNTIYF
TGTGCCAGCAGCCAGGCGATCTACTCTGGAAACACCATATATTTT
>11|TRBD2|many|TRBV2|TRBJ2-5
CTRTGGETQYF
TGTACAAGGACGGGGGGAGAGACCCAGTACTTC
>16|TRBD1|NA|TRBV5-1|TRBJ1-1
CASSLALRGPETEAFF
TGCGCCAGCAGCTTGGCCTTGAGGGGGCCGGAAACTGAAGCTTTCTTT
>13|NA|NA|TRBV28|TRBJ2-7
CASIGTNTYEQYF
TGTGCCAGCATCGGGACGAACACCTACGAGCAGTACTTC
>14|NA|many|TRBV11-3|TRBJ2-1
CASSPSGRYNEQFF
TGTGCCAGCAGCCCATCGGGACGGTACAATGAGCAGTTCTTC
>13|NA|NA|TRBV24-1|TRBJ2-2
CAGRTGNTGELFF
TGTGCCGGTCGCACGGGGAACACCGGGGAGCTGTTTTTT
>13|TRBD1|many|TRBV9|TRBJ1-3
CASSPGQGNTIYF
TGTGCCAGCAGCCCGGGACAGGGAAACACCATATATTTT
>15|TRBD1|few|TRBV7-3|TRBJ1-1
CASSLSAQGFTEAFF
TGTGCCAGCAGCTTATCGGCACAGGGGTTCACTGAAGCTTTCTTT
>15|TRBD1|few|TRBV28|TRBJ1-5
CASIPGGRIDQPQHF
TGTGCCAGCATCCCAGGGGGCAGAATAGATCAGCCCCAGCATTTT
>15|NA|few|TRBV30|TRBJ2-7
CAWSSGTVSSYEQYF
TGTGCCTGGAGTTCCGGGACGGTGAGCTCCTACGAGCAGTACTTC
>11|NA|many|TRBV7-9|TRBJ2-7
CASSPSHEQYF
TGTGCCAGCAGCCCCTCACACGAGCAGTACTTC
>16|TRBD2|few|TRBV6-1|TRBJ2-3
CASSYGGGGVTDTQYF
TGTGCCAGCAGTTACGGTGGCGGGGGGGTTACAGATACGCAGTATTTT
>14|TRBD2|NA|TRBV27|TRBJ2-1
CASREGLAGGVLFF
TGTGCCAGCAGGGAGGGGCTAGCGGGAGGGGTGCTGTTCTTC
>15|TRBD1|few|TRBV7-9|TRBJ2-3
CASSLTGGAGDTQYF
TGTGCCAGCAGCTTAACAGGGGGCGCGGGAGATACGCAGTATTTT
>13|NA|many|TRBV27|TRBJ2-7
CASSRGISYEQYF
TGTGCCAGCAGCCGCGGGATCTCCTACGAGCAGTACTTC
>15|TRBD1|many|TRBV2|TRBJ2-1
CASRIGTGVGDEQFF
TGTGCCAGCAGAATAGGGACAGGGGTGGGCGATGAGCAGTTCTTC
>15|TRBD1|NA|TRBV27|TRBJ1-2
CASRSGTGANYGYTF
TGTGCCAGCAGATCCGGGACAGGGGCCAACTATGGCTACACCTTC
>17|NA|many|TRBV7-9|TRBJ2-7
CASSTVRGLLDSYEQYF
TGTGCCAGCAGCACAGTAAGGGGCCTCCTAGACTCCTACGAGCAGTACTTC
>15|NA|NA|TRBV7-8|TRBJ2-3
CASSTTGGFTDTQYF
TGTGCCAGCAGCACTACCGGGGGTTTCACAGATACGCAGTATTTT
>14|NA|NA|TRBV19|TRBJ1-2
CASPWGFHRLGYTF
TGTGCCAGTCCCTGGGGGTTCCACCGACTTGGCTACACCTTC
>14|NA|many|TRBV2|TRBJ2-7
CASTVQEGHYEQYF
TGTGCCAGCACCGTCCAGGAGGGACACTACGAGCAGTACTTC
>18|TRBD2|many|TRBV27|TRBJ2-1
CASSHPDYGGSFVGEQFF
TGTGCCAGCAGCCACCCGGACTATGGCGGGAGCTTTGTAGGTGAGCAGTTCTTC
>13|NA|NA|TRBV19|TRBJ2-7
CASSMVGFDEQYF
TGTGCCAGTAGTATGGTCGGCTTCGACGAGCAGTACTTC
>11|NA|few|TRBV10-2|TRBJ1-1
CASRGWTEAFF
TGCGCCAGCAGAGGGTGGACTGAAGCTTTCTTT
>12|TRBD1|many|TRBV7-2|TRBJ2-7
CASSIGTVEQYF
TGTGCCAGCAGCATCGGGACAGTGGAGCAGTACTTC
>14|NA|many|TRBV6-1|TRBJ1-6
CASSTDTGGSPLHF
TGTGCCAGCAGTACAGACACCGGGGGATCACCCCTCCACTTT
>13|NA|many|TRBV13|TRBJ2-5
CASSPQVGETQYF
TGTGCCAGCAGTCCCCAGGTGGGAGAGACCCAGTACTTC
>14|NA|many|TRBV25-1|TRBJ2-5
CASSDLPAQETQYF
TGTGCCAGCAGTGATCTGCCAGCCCAAGAGACCCAGTACTTC
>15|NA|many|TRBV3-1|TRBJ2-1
CASSQGGGGPNEQFF
TGTGCCAGCAGCCAAGGGGGAGGGGGCCCAAATGAGCAGTTCTTC
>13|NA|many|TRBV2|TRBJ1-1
CASKGFLNTEAFF
TGTGCCAGCAAGGGTTTTTTGAACACTGAAGCTTTCTTT
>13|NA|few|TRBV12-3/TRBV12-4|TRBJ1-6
CASSLLGNSPLHF
TGTGCCAGCAGTTTATTGGGTAATTCACCCCTCCACTTT
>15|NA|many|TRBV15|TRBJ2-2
CATSRDRVRTGELFF
TGTGCCACCAGCAGAGACAGGGTTCGTACCGGGGAGCTGTTTTTT
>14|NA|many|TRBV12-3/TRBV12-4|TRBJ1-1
CASNREKGADEAFF
TGTGCCAGCAACCGAGAGAAAGGGGCCGATGAAGCTTTCTTT
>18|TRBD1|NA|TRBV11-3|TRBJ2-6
CASSQRQGLSPGANVLTF
TGTGCCAGCAGCCAGAGACAGGGGCTAAGTCCTGGGGCCAACGTCCTGACTTTC
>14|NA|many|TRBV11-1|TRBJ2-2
CASSLLDNTGELFF
TGTGCCAGCAGCTTACTCGACAACACCGGGGAGCTGTTTTTT
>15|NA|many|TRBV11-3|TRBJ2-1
CASSSQVLPYNEQFF
TGTGCCAGCAGTTCACAGGTGCTCCCATACAATGAGCAGTTCTTC
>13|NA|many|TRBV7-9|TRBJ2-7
CASSLAQGHEQYF
TGTGCCAGCAGCTTAGCACAGGGCCACGAGCAGTACTTC
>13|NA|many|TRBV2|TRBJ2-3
CASILGPGDTQYF
TGTGCCAGCATTTTAGGGCCGGGAGATACGCAGTATTTT